Following are 30 T cell receptor beta chains from one sample sequenced in a study of T cell responses to AZD1222 COVID-19 vaccine. Profiling relied on immunoSEQ multiplex PCR, and the TCRdb table lists in-frame clones only, not all of them. This sample has roughly 120,000 clones, with roughly 91% found just once. Here the sequenced sample was peripheral blood, taken on day 0 of AZD1222 vaccination. These receptors all come from an adult in good health.

This chain links TRBV2 with TRBJ1-6; D gene uncertain. Germline V gene sequence: CDR1 SNHLY, CDR2 FYNNEI. V lost 6 bases, J lost 1 base, and 10 bases lay in between. This CDR3 is built from 15 residues. The CDR3 DNA reads TGTGCCAGCAGCCTCAGGTCGTCCTATAATTCACCCCTCCACTTT. It yields the protein CASSLRSSYNSPLHF.

The J gene is TRBJ2-3, the V gene TRBV29-1; the D gene is possibly TRBD2 (5 bases). This CDR3 contains 14 residues. V was cut by 4 bases and J by 0 bases, with 11 bases left in between. From germline, CDR1 is SQVTM and CDR2 ANQGSEA. CDR3 coding DNA: TGCAGCGTTGTTAAAGCGGCAAGCACAGATACGCAGTATTTT. Amino acids: CSVVKAASTDTQYF.

The J gene is TRBJ2-5, the V gene TRBV5-5, with 9 bases lining up with TRBD1. CDR3 size: 15 residues. J was trimmed by 3 bases and V by 4 bases; bases with no gene match: 7. CDR1 is SGHKS, CDR2 YYEKEE, per germline (reference sequence). This CDR3 is CASSPGGTGKETQYF. CDR3 DNA sequence: TGTGCCAGCAGCCCTGGGGGGACAGGGAAAGAGACCCAGTACTTC.

The chain combines TRBV12-3 or TRBV12-4 with TRBJ1-1; D is uncertain. There are 13 residues in the CDR3. Trimming left V 5 bases short and J 3 bases short, with 10 bases between. This chain's CDR3 is CASSTEWYTEAFF. CDR3 in DNA: TGTGCCAGCAGTACCGAATGGTACACTGAAGCTTTCTTT.

The chain carries TRBV12-3 or TRBV12-4 and TRBJ2-7; a weak D match, TRBD2 (6 bases). The CDR3 has 13 amino acids. Trimming took off 6 bases at V and 3 bases at J, with 12 bases between the two ends. DNA of the CDR3: TGTGCCAGCAGCCCCCCCGGGAGCTACGAGCAGTACTTC. Translation gives CASSPPGSYEQYF.

The chain has TRBV6-5 and TRBJ1-5; a weak D match, TRBD1 (5 bases). The CDR3 length is 15 residues. The V gene's germline CDR1 is MNHEY and CDR2 SVGAGI. Trimming pared 0 bases from V and 2 bases from J, leaving 8 bases between. The CDR3 region is CASSYSGGGNQPQHF. In DNA form, the CDR3 reads TGTGCCAGCAGTTACTCGGGGGGTGGCAATCAGCCCCAGCATTTT.

This sequence joins TRBV3-1 (or the pseudogene TRBV3-2) and TRBJ1-2; D remains ambiguous. Germline V CDR1 and CDR2: LGHDT, YNNKEL (reference sequence). This CDR3 is built from 11 residues. V lost 3 bases to trimming and J lost 8 bases, with 7 bases between them. CDR3 coding DNA: TGTGCCAGCAGCCACGCCGGCGGCTACACCTTC. Protein sequence: CASSHAGGYTF.

This clone has only one observation. This CDR3 reads CASLRRSDGYTF. In DNA form, the CDR3 reads TGTGCCAGTCTCCGCAGGTCTGATGGCTACACCTTC. This chain links TRBV2 with TRBJ1-2; D is unclear. Germline V CDR1 and CDR2: SNHLY, FYNNEI. This CDR3 contains 12 residues. Trimming removed 9 bases at V and 6 bases at J, with 14 bases between.

J is TRBJ1-2 and V is TRBV7-9, with D unclear. The V gene's germline CDR1 is SEHNR and CDR2 FQNEAQ (reference sequence). V lost 7 bases to trimming and J lost 3 bases, with 9 bases between them. The CDR3 loop spans 12 amino acids. CDR3 in amino acids: CASTFQDYGYTF. CDR3 coding DNA: TGTGCCAGCACCTTCCAGGACTATGGCTACACCTTC.

The chain recombines TRBV7-2 with TRBJ2-1; 10 bases agree with TRBD1. The germline CDR1 and CDR2 sequences are SGHTA and FQGNSA. J gave up 0 bases and V 5 bases, and 7 bases lay outside the gene matches. There are 17 residues in the CDR3. This CDR3 is CASSPRDRGSSYNEQFF. The CDR3 DNA reads TGTGCCAGCAGCCCGCGGGACAGGGGAAGCTCCTACAATGAGCAGTTCTTC.

The rearrangement joins TRBV6-1 to TRBJ1-2, with no clear D. Germline V gene lookup returns CDR1 MNHNS and CDR2 SASEGT. Trimming removed 2 bases from V and 6 bases from J, with 10 bases in between. The CDR3 contains 13 residues. The CDR3 sequence is CASSEQALNGYTF. The CDR3 DNA reads as TGTGCCAGCAGTGAACAGGCTCTTAATGGCTACACCTTC.

This rearrangement joins TRBV6-5 to TRBJ1-1; TRBD1 aligns across 10 bases. There are 16 residues in the CDR3. Looked up from germline, CDR1 is MNHEY and CDR2 is SVGAGI. V dropped 4 bases and J dropped 6; count of bases not matched to a gene: 11. The CDR3 nucleotides read TGTGCCAGCAGTTGGGGGTACGACAGGGGGCGAGCTGAAGCTTTCTTT. This encodes CASSWGYDRGRAEAFF.

This chain links TRBV18 with TRBJ2-5; weak D call: TRBD2 (5 bases). Trimming shortened V by 0 bases and J by 4 bases, and 9 bases separated the two germline ends. The CDR3 has 14 residues. Germline CDR1 KGHSH, CDR2 LQKENI. In nucleotides, the CDR3 is TGTGCCAGCTCACCACCGGCCCTAGCAGAGACCCAGTACTTC. Translated: CASSPPALAETQYF.

This chain links TRBV27 with TRBJ1-2, with D possibly being TRBD1 (6 bases). Germline CDR1 and CDR2: MNHEY and SMNVEV (reference sequence). V lost 1 base, J lost 2 bases, and 17 bases lay in between. The CDR3 sequence is 17 residues long. The CDR3 loop is CASSLFGRAGENYGYTF. CDR3 nucleotide sequence: TGTGCCAGCAGTTTATTCGGACGGGCAGGGGAGAACTATGGCTACACCTTC.

A single count supports this clone. The CDR3 DNA reads as TGCGCCAGCAGCCCCGAAAGACGGTACACAGATACGCAGTATTTT. Translating it yields CASSPERRYTDTQYF. The rearrangement uses TRBV5-1 and TRBJ2-3; D is ambiguous. Trimming stripped 4 bases from V and 2 bases from J, with 14 bases between. The germline CDR1 and CDR2 sequences are SGHRS and YFSETQ. This CDR3 comprises 15 residues.

The chain uses TRBV2 and TRBJ2-7; possibly TRBD2 for D (5 bases). This CDR3 is built from 15 residues. Trimming removed 2 bases from V and 0 bases from J, with 11 bases in between. Germline V gene lookup returns CDR1 SNHLY and CDR2 FYNNEI. CDR3 bases: TGTGCCAGCAGTGAACAGCGAGGGCACTCCTACGAGCAGTACTTC. As protein: CASSEQRGHSYEQYF.

This clone appeared a few times. This chain connects TRBV4-2 to TRBJ1-5; D not resolved. CDR1 LGHNA and CDR2 YNFKEQ come from the germline V gene. CDR3 size: 17 residues. V was trimmed by 0 bases and J by 0 bases, leaving 12 bases between them. Here the CDR3 DNA reads TGTGCCAGCAGCCAAGATAGTAGCAGATATAGCAATCAGCCCCAGCATTTT. It is translated as CASSQDSSRYSNQPQHF.

This chain joins TRBV5-5 and TRBJ2-1; TRBD2 agrees at 10 bases. Germline loops: CDR1 SGHKS, CDR2 YYEKEE (reference sequence). This CDR3 contains 17 residues. Trimming at V came to 0 bases and at J to 6 bases, leaving 9 bases not matched to a gene. The CDR3 loop is CASSLGMASGSVNEQFF. The DNA for the CDR3 is TGTGCCAGCAGCTTGGGAATGGCTAGCGGGAGTGTCAATGAGCAGTTCTTC.

The gene calls are TRBV7-2 and TRBJ1-5; 8 bases are shared with TRBD1. Germline trimming cut 1 base from V and 6 bases from J; bases unmatched to any gene: 5. CDR3 size: 15 residues. Germline loops: CDR1 SGHTA, CDR2 FQGNSA. As DNA, the CDR3 is TGTGCCAGCAGCTTAGGACAGGGGAGCTCTCAGCCCCAGCATTTT. This encodes CASSLGQGSSQPQHF.

This CDR3 reads CASSSGSSGGQPQHF. The CDR3 DNA follows: TGTGCCAGTAGTTCCGGCTCCTCCGGAGGGCAGCCCCAGCATTTT. The V call is TRBV19, the J call TRBJ1-5, with D unclear. This CDR3 has 15 amino acids. V dropped 5 bases and J dropped 7 bases, with 18 bases sitting between them. Germline CDR1 reads LNHDA; CDR2 reads SQIVND (reference sequence).

The chain uses TRBV29-1 and TRBJ1-1, with D unclear. The CDR3 is 12 amino acids. Germline assignment: CDR1 SQVTM and CDR2 ANQGSEA. V lost 7 bases and J lost 1, with 10 bases in between. The CDR3 sequence is CSGTQRNTEAFF. The CDR3 DNA reads TGCAGCGGGACCCAACGGAACACTGAAGCTTTCTTT.

J is TRBJ2-7 and V is TRBV2; TRBD2 matches at 8 bases. This CDR3 region has 13 residues. From germline, CDR1 is SNHLY and CDR2 FYNNEI. V trimming: 7 bases; J trimming: 0 bases; junction bases outside the gene matches: 2. The CDR3 sequence is CASTGLASYEQYF. In DNA, the CDR3 is TGTGCCAGCACCGGACTAGCCTCCTACGAGCAGTACTTC.

This chain connects TRBV5-1 to TRBJ1-6; D remains unclear. The CDR3 is made up of 14 amino acids. Germline assignment: CDR1 SGHRS and CDR2 YFSETQ. The V and J ends lost 0 bases and 7 bases respectively, with 8 bases between them. CDR3 sequence reads: CASSLEATNSPLHF. The CDR3 nucleotides are TGCGCCAGCAGCTTGGAGGCCACCAATTCACCCCTCCACTTT.

The chain combines TRBV29-1 with TRBJ1-6; D unclear. This CDR3 region has 13 residues. Trimming cost V 6 bases and J 9 bases, with 15 bases left between them. Per germline, CDR1 SQVTM and CDR2 ANQGSEA. The CDR3 DNA follows: TGCAGCGTCCGGACTGGGGTTGGTTCACCCCTCCACTTT. This sequence encodes CSVRTGVGSPLHF.

J is TRBJ1-2 and V is TRBV20-1; unclear D gene. The V and J ends lost 3 bases and 3 bases respectively, with 5 bases between them. The V gene's germline CDR1 is DFQATT and CDR2 SNEGSKA (reference sequence). This CDR3 is 11 amino acids long. The CDR3 is CSARSDYGYTF. The CDR3, as DNA: TGCAGTGCTAGGAGTGACTATGGCTACACCTTC.

The chain recombines TRBV7-9 with TRBJ1-6; D not certain. Germline V gene data show CDR1 as SEHNR and CDR2 as FQNEAQ (reference sequence). CDR3 length: 14 residues. V gave up 5 bases and J gave up 5 bases, with 10 bases separating them. CDR3: CASSPGEDNSPLHF. DNA of the CDR3: TGTGCCAGCAGCCCCGGTGAGGATAATTCACCCCTCCACTTT. Full variable domain (rest looked up from reference TRBV7-9 and TRBJ1-6): DTGVSQNPRHKITKRGQNVTFRCDPISEHNRLYWYRQTLGQGPEFLTYFQNEAQLEKSRLLSDRFSAERPKGSFSTLEIQRTEQGDSAMYLCASSPGEDNSPLHFGNGTRLTVT.

The V and J genes are TRBV18 and TRBJ1-3; TRBD1 might be the D (5 bases). The germline V and J ends were trimmed by 0 bases and 1 base, with 7 bases remaining between them. CDR1 KGHSH and CDR2 LQKENI come from the germline V gene. The CDR3 has 15 residues. CDR3 protein: CASSPPAGSGNTIYF. In DNA, the CDR3 is TGTGCCAGCTCACCACCGGCAGGGTCTGGAAACACCATATATTTT.

The CDR3 sequence is CASSSPGELFF. CDR3 in DNA: TGTGCCAGCAGCTCCCCCGGGGAGCTGTTTTTT. The genes are TRBV7-3 and TRBJ2-2; D unclear. Per the germline V gene, CDR1 is SGHTA and CDR2 is FQGTGA. The CDR3 loop spans 11 amino acids. Trimming pared 4 bases from V and 6 bases from J, leaving 3 bases between.

V gene TRBV6-5 combines with J gene TRBJ1-2; 8 bases align to TRBD1. Germline trimming cut 6 bases from V and 8 bases from J; bases unmatched to any gene: 14. The CDR3 is 15 amino acids. The germline V gene encodes CDR1 MNHEY and CDR2 SVGAGI. In nucleotides, the CDR3 is TGTGCCAGCAGACGGCGCCAGACAGGGGAGCTAGGCTACACCTTC. It codes for CASRRRQTGELGYTF.

This chain connects TRBV9 to TRBJ2-7, with D unresolved. This CDR3 contains 13 residues. Germline lookup yields CDR1 SGDLS and CDR2 YYNGEE. V gave up 3 bases and J gave up 7 bases, with 14 bases separating them. CDR3 region: CASSAKGSREQYF. The CDR3 bases are TGTGCCAGCAGCGCCAAGGGATCGCGTGAGCAGTACTTC.